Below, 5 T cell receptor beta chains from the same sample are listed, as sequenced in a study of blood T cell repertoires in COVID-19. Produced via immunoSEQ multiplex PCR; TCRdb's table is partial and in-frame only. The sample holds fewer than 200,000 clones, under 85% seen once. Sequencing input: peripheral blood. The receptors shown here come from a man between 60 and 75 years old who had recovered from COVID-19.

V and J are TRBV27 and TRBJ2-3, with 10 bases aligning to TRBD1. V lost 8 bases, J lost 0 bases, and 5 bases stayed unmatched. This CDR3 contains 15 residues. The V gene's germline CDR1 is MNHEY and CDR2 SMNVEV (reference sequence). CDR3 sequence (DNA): TGTGCCAGCGGGAGACAGGGGGCTAGCACAGATACGCAGTATTTT. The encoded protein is CASGRQGASTDTQYF.

CDR3 amino acids: CASSLEVVRSYEQYF. The CDR3 DNA follows: TGTGCCAGCAGCTTAGAGGTGGTACGGTCCTACGAGCAGTACTTC. The chain joins TRBV11-2 to TRBJ2-7, with D hard to call. The CDR3 is 15 residues long. V was pared by 0 bases and J by 1 base, with 10 bases between. The germline V gene encodes CDR1 SGHAT and CDR2 FQNNGV.

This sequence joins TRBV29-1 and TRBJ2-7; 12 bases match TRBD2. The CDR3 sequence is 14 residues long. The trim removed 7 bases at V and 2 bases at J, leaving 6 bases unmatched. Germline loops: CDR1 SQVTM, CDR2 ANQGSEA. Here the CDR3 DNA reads TGCAGCGCCAGACGGACTAGCGGGGCCTACGAGCAGTACTTC. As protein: CSARRTSGAYEQYF.

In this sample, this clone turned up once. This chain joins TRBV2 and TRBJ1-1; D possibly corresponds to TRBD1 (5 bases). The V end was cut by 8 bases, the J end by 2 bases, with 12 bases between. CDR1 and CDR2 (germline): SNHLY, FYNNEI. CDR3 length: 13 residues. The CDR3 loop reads CASARDFNTEAFF. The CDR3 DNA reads TGTGCCAGCGCCCGGGACTTTAACACTGAAGCTTTCTTT.

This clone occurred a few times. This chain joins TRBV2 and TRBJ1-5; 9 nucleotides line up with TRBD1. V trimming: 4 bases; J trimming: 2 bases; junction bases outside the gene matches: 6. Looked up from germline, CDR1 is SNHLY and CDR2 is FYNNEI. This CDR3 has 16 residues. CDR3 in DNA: TGTGCCAGCAGTGGGGACAGGGCGGGGGGCAATCAGCCCCAGCATTTT. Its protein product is CASSGDRAGGNQPQHF. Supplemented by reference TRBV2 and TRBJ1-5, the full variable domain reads EPEVTQTPSHQVTQMGQEVILRCVPISNHLYFYWYRQILGQKVEFLVSFYNNEISEKSEIFDDQFSVERPDGSNFTLKIRSTKLEDSAMYFCASSGDRAGGNQPQHFGDGTRLSIL.